This T cell receptor (beta chain) was obtained from a study of metastatic and nonmetastatic thyroid tumors. V was pared by 0 bases and J by 2 bases, with 5 bases between. The CDR3 loop spans 14 amino acids. CDR1 MNHNS and CDR2 SASEGT come from the germline V gene. This clone ranks as medium-sized. The same CDR3 is also encoded by other DNA sequences in this sample. Thyroid surgery had not been preceded by any treatment in any patient. TCRdb reprocessed the PCR reads via MiXCR. Here the sample spans approximately 18,000 clones, 26% being singletons. The J gene is TRBJ1-5, the V gene TRBV6-1, with unresolved D. The receptor was derived from a female donor with papillary thyroid cancer or a benign thyroid nodule (not recorded which). Some clones in this sample may be carry-over from other donors' samples. Sequences were obtained from tumor tissue. As DNA, the CDR3 is TGTGCCAGCAGTGAAGCGATGGGCAATCAGCCCCAGCATTTT. It specifies CASSEAMGNQPQHF.